The text below deals with one TCR beta chain. The data were obtained in a study of blood T cell repertoires in COVID-19. At the level of the study: Researchers got acute and convalescent COVID-19 samples from the United States, Italy and Spain.

Per the study methods: Scientists estimated how many nucleated cells there were by amplifying reference gene primers. TCRdb keeps only in-frame clones here, not all; method: immunoSEQ multiplex PCR. From that table come the V and J calls and clone size; the DNA was used to work out D and trimming. The table shows about 81,000 clones, with approximately 80% occurring only once. The germline gives CDR1 SGHNT, CDR2 YYREEE (reference sequence). This CDR3 region has 14 residues. V trimming: 3 bases; J trimming: 3 bases; junction bases outside the gene matches: 4. Material for sequencing was peripheral blood. The receptor was isolated from a human donor in a cohort sampled during active COVID-19. The chain couples TRBV5-4 to TRBJ2-7; TRBD1 agrees at 9 bases. The CDR3 nucleotides are TGTGCCAGCAGCTCCACGGACAGGGGCTACGAGCAGTACTTC. Translating it yields CASSSTDRGYEQYF. The whole variable domain, filled in from reference TRBV5-4 and TRBJ2-7, reads ETGVTQSPTHLIKTRGQQVTLRCSSQSGHNTVSWYQQALGQGPQFIFQYYREEENGRGNFPPRFSGLQFPNYSSELNVNALELDDSALYLCASSSTDRGYEQYFGPGTRLTVT.